The 21 T cell receptor beta chains below all came from one sample that was sequenced in a study of blood T cell repertoires in COVID-19. The repertoire was sequenced with immunoSEQ multiplex PCR; TCRdb's copy has only in-frame clones and lacks some. Seen here are under 250,000 clones, over 75% observed once, and the top ten hold about 3%. Sample: PBMCs or T cells enriched from blood (not recorded which). The receptor set was obtained from a woman between 18 and 30 years old in a cohort exposed to, infected with or recovered from COVID-19 (not recorded which).

The chain carries TRBV7-9 and TRBJ1-4, with a weak D call TRBD1 (6 bases). V shed 4 bases and J shed 8 bases, with 14 bases lying between them. Per the germline V gene, CDR1 is SEHNR and CDR2 is FQNEAQ (reference sequence). This CDR3 is built from 14 residues. CDR3: CASSSNTGNEKLFF. The CDR3 DNA is TGTGCCAGCAGCTCGAATACAGGGAACGAAAAACTGTTTTTT.

The rearrangement joins TRBV2 to TRBJ1-2; D call uncertain. From germline, CDR1 is SNHLY and CDR2 FYNNEI. The CDR3 sequence is 14 residues long. V was pared by 3 bases and J by 8 bases, with 16 bases between. Written as DNA, the CDR3 is TGTGCCAGCAGTGAGCAGGAAACGGTTTCCGGCTACACCTTC. This gives the protein CASSEQETVSGYTF.

The chain recombines TRBV7-9 with TRBJ2-1, with D possibly being TRBD2 (6 bases). Between the trimmed V and J ends, which lost 5 bases and 2 bases, there was a span of 10 bases. CDR1 is SEHNR and CDR2 is FQNEAQ in the germline V gene (reference sequence). CDR3 size: 14 residues. The CDR3 loop reads CASSPPGAYNEQFF. CDR3 nucleotides: TGTGCCAGCAGCCCCCCGGGAGCCTACAATGAGCAGTTCTTC.

This rearrangement joins TRBV14 to TRBJ2-5; no reliable D call. Deletions cut 4 bases from V and 1 base from J, with 13 bases between. The germline gives CDR1 SGHDN, CDR2 FVKESK. The length of the CDR3 is 15 residues. The CDR3 reads CASSPLGSTQETQYF. The CDR3 DNA reads as TGTGCCAGCAGCCCCCTAGGTTCGACCCAAGAGACCCAGTACTTC. Based on the CDR3 plus reference TRBV14 and TRBJ2-5, the full variable domain is EAGVTQFPSHSVIEKGQTVTLRCDPISGHDNLYWYRRVMGKEIKFLLHFVKESKQDESGMPNNRFLAERTGGTYSTLKVQPAELEDSGVYFCASSPLGSTQETQYFGPGTRLLVL.

The genes are TRBV10-3 and TRBJ1-3; 8 nucleotides align to TRBD1. CDR1 is ENHRY and CDR2 is SYGVKD in the germline V gene. The length of the CDR3 is 14 residues. J was trimmed by 2 bases and V by 6 bases; bases with no gene match: 3. The CDR3 DNA is TGTGCCATCAGGAGGACAGGGACTGGAAACACCATATATTTT. Protein sequence: CAIRRTGTGNTIYF.

Concerning this clone: This sample also contains other DNA sequences that code for the same CDR3. This chain joins TRBV29-1 and TRBJ1-1; D is perhaps TRBD1 (5 bases). Trimming removed 4 bases from V and 1 base from J, with 7 bases in between. This CDR3 comprises 12 residues. The V gene's germline CDR1 is SQVTM and CDR2 ANQGSEA. The CDR3 spells CSVGTGNTEAFF. DNA of the CDR3: TGCAGCGTTGGTACAGGGAACACTGAAGCTTTCTTT.

The chain is built from TRBV2 and TRBJ2-7; perhaps TRBD2 as D (6 bases). The CDR3 is 14 residues long. Germline CDR1 and CDR2: SNHLY and FYNNEI. The V and J ends lost 1 base and 2 bases respectively, with 9 bases between them. The CDR3, as DNA: TGTGCCAGCAGTGAAGGGACTATTACCTACGAGCAGTACTTC. Its translation is CASSEGTITYEQYF.

The rearrangement joins TRBV27 to TRBJ2-3; D perhaps matches TRBD1 (5 bases). In germline, CDR1 is MNHEY, CDR2 SMNVEV (reference sequence). The ends were cut back, 4 bases at V and 2 bases at J, with 10 bases in the middle. The CDR3 sequence is 14 residues long. The CDR3 region has the DNA TGTGCCAGCAGTTCCGACAGAACCACAGATACGCAGTATTTT. Its translation: CASSSDRTTDTQYF.

The J gene is TRBJ1-1, the V gene TRBV2; 7 bases are a match to TRBD1. Germline CDR1 SNHLY, CDR2 FYNNEI. The CDR3 sequence is 13 residues long. V lost 6 bases to trimming and J lost 4 bases; unmatched junction nucleotides: 5. CDR3: CASREQGSTEAFF. The CDR3 nucleotides read TGTGCCAGCAGGGAACAGGGGAGCACTGAAGCTTTCTTT. Complete variable domain (other parts from reference TRBV2 and TRBJ1-1): EPEVTQTPSHQVTQMGQEVILRCVPISNHLYFYWYRQILGQKVEFLVSFYNNEISEKSEIFDDQFSVERPDGSNFTLKIRSTKLEDSAMYFCASREQGSTEAFFGQGTRLTVV.

Details on this clone: Mismatch with germline at one junction end may stem from a read error. This rearrangement joins TRBV13 to TRBJ1-3, with D perhaps TRBD1 (6 bases). The CDR3 is 16 residues long. Looked up from germline, CDR1 is PRHDT and CDR2 is FYEKMQ (reference sequence). Here the CDR3 DNA reads TGTGCCAGCAGCCTAGGACAGTCCGACTCTGGAAACACCATATATTTT. It specifies CASSLGQSDSGNTIYF.

The V and J genes are TRBV19 and TRBJ1-2; 7 nucleotides align to TRBD1. Germline CDR1 LNHDA, CDR2 SQIVND (reference sequence). V was pared by 6 bases and J by 3 bases, with 10 bases of the junction left unmatched. The CDR3 extends over 15 amino acids. CDR3 DNA sequence: TGTGCCAGTAGGGCCCTATCCGGGACAGACTATGGCTACACCTTC. It specifies CASRALSGTDYGYTF.

The CDR3 sequence: CAISPGVTNYGYTF. The CDR3 DNA reads as TGTGCCATCTCCCCAGGGGTGACTAACTATGGCTACACCTTC. The rearrangement uses TRBV10-3 and TRBJ1-2; tentative D call: TRBD1 (6 bases). Germline CDR1 is ENHRY and CDR2 is SYGVKD. The length of the CDR3 is 14 residues. With 8 bases removed from V and 0 bases from J, the gap between germline ends came to 13 bases.

The V call is TRBV3-1 (or the pseudogene TRBV3-2), the J call TRBJ2-5; 8 bases fit TRBD2. CDR1 is LGHDT and CDR2 is YNNKEL in the germline V gene (reference sequence). The CDR3 loop spans 16 amino acids. V shed 2 bases and J 1 base; nucleotides not matched to a gene: 6. The CDR3 spells CASSQRGRGVQETQYF. DNA of the CDR3: TGTGCCAGCAGCCAACGGGGGCGGGGGGTCCAAGAGACCCAGTACTTC.

The CDR3 nucleotides are TGTGCCAGCAGCTGCATGAGGGACACAAACTCCTACGAGCAGTACTTC. Translating gives CASSCMRDTNSYEQYF. The genes are TRBV7-3 and TRBJ2-7, with a possible D match to TRBD1 (6 bases). The CDR3 has 16 amino acids. Germline CDR1 and CDR2: SGHTA and FQGTGA. The V end was cut by 4 bases, the J end by 0 bases, with 16 bases between.

This chain links TRBV7-9 with TRBJ2-1; 11 bases fit TRBD2. The CDR3 is 18 amino acids. Germline V gene lookup returns CDR1 SEHNR and CDR2 FQNEAQ (reference sequence). The trim removed 5 bases at V and 4 bases at J, leaving 13 bases unmatched. DNA for the CDR3: TGTGCCAGCAGCCCCCGGATAGTAGCGGGGGGGCGGTACAATGAGCAGTTCTTC. It specifies CASSPRIVAGGRYNEQFF.

This clone was found once. The chain links TRBV28 to TRBJ2-7, with 8 bases identical to TRBD2. J lost 0 bases, V lost 8 bases, and 15 bases had no gene match. Per germline, CDR1 MDHEN and CDR2 SYDVKM. This CDR3 has 17 residues. The CDR3 coding sequence is TGTGCCAGCGCCTATTTTGACAGCGGGAGTAGCTCCTACGAGCAGTACTTC. This encodes CASAYFDSGSSSYEQYF.

J is TRBJ2-7 and V is TRBV7-8, with 10 bases identical to TRBD2. Trimming at V came to 4 bases and at J to 2 bases, leaving 2 bases not matched to a gene. CDR1 and CDR2 (germline): SGHVS, FQNEAQ. The CDR3 is 14 amino acids. For the CDR3, the DNA is TGTGCCAGCAGCTCCCTAGCGGGAGCCTACGAGCAGTACTTC. This encodes CASSSLAGAYEQYF.

This chain uses TRBV4-1 with TRBJ2-7; D is possibly TRBD2 (5 bases). Germline-derived CDR1 and CDR2 are MGHRA and YSYEKL. Between the trimmed V and J ends, which lost 1 base and 3 bases, there was a span of 10 bases. CDR3 length: 14 amino acids. As DNA, the CDR3 is TGCGCCAGCAGCCAAGGAGGGAACGGCTACGAGCAGTACTTC. Translation: CASSQGGNGYEQYF.

V gene TRBV6-4 combines with J gene TRBJ1-1; weak D call: TRBD1 (5 bases). The V end was cut by 3 bases, the J end by 8 bases, with 16 bases between. CDR1 MRHNA and CDR2 SNTAGT come from the germline V gene. This CDR3 is 14 amino acids long. This CDR3 is CASSELFGGGEAFF. In DNA form, the CDR3 reads TGTGCCAGCAGTGAGTTATTCGGGGGAGGCGAAGCTTTCTTT.

The chain recombines TRBV19 with TRBJ1-1, with a tentative D call TRBD1 (5 bases). Germline CDR1 reads LNHDA; CDR2 reads SQIVND (reference sequence). This CDR3 spans 17 amino acids. V was shortened by 5 bases and J by 0 bases, with 19 bases between the two germline ends. DNA of the CDR3: TGTGCCAGTAGTGGGGAGGGACTTCTCGGGTTGAACACTGAAGCTTTCTTT. It yields the protein CASSGEGLLGLNTEAFF.

This clone was recorded at least ten times. Other DNA sequences in this specimen translate into the identical CDR3. The V and J genes are TRBV12-3 or TRBV12-4 and TRBJ1-2; D call uncertain. Trimming took off 2 bases at V and 8 bases at J, with 6 bases between the two ends. The CDR3 covers 11 residues. The CDR3 coding sequence is TGTGCCAGCAGTTTACGTGGCGGCTACACCTTC. As protein: CASSLRGGYTF.